Listed below are T cell receptor beta chains from one sample, sequenced in a study of cytomegalovirus exposure and HLA in healthy donors. Repertoires were generated with immunoSEQ multiplex PCR, while TCRdb's copy carries only in-frame clones and drops some. The sample contains around 190,000 clones, approximately 86% of which appear only once. The sample taken for sequencing was PBMCs. The receptor source for this set is a woman aged 25 to 39 in good health and CMV-seronegative. The CDR3 runs from the conserved cysteine through the conserved F or W. The D gene is left open where the match is weak. A clone size is listed for some rows: how often the clone was seen (once, few, many), or a class if it is expanded.

13 TRBJ2-1 few TRBD2 TRBV18 CASSRTSEYEQFF TGTGCCAGCTCACGGACTAGCGAGTATGAGCAGTTCTTC
14 TRBJ2-7 . TRBD2 TRBV19 CASSIAGGVGEQYF TGTGCCAGTAGTATAGCGGGAGGGGTCGGAGAGCAGTACTTC
15 TRBJ2-5 . TRBD2 TRBV4-1 CASSRASGRGETQYF TGCGCCAGCAGCCGAGCTAGCGGGAGAGGGGAGACCCAGTACTTC
15 TRBJ2-5 once TRBD2 TRBV12-5 CASTEGLAGQETQYF TGTGCTAGTACTGAAGGACTAGCGGGGCAAGAGACCCAGTACTTC
13 TRBJ2-2 once . TRBV7-9 CASSLVQTGELFF TGTGCCAGCAGCTTAGTACAGACCGGGGAGCTGTTTTTT
16 TRBJ2-2 . TRBD2 TRBV10-3 CAISESSGRLPGELFF TGTGCCATCAGTGAGTCTAGCGGGAGATTACCCGGGGAGCTGTTTTTT
15 TRBJ2-7 . TRBD2 TRBV6-1 CASSTSGGNSYEQYF TGTGCCAGCAGTACTAGCGGGGGTAATTCCTACGAGCAGTACTTC
13 TRBJ2-2 . . TRBV19 CASSIVGTGELFF TGTGCCAGTAGTATAGTCGGCACCGGGGAGCTGTTTTTT
14 TRBJ1-2 . . TRBV6-6 CASSQLRGSNGYTF TGTGCCAGCAGTCAACTGAGGGGGTCCAATGGCTACACCTTC
18 TRBJ2-4 . TRBD1 TRBV7-6 CASSLGPSGTGGLYIQYF TGTGCCAGCAGCTTAGGACCCTCCGGGACAGGGGGCTTGTACATTCAGTACTTC
18 TRBJ2-1 . TRBD2 TRBV28 CASSTLAGGQLSYNEQFF TGTGCCAGCAGTACCTTAGCGGGAGGGCAACTCAGTTACAATGAGCAGTTCTTC
16 TRBJ1-2 . TRBD1 TRBV5-4 CASSSAGDRTNYGYTF TGTGCCAGCAGCTCGGCCGGGGACAGGACCAACTATGGCTACACCTTC
13 TRBJ2-1 . TRBD2 TRBV13 CASSPGLGNEQFF TGTGCCAGCAGTCCCGGACTAGGAAATGAGCAGTTCTTC
15 TRBJ2-6 few . TRBV5-1 CASSLGSSGANVLTF TGCGCCAGCAGCTTGGGCAGCTCTGGGGCCAACGTCCTGACTTTC
18 TRBJ2-7 . TRBD2 TRBV6-4 CASSDSIIEAGGSSEQYF TGTGCCAGCAGTGACTCGATTATTGAAGCGGGGGGTTCCTCCGAGCAGTACTTC
15 TRBJ2-7 . TRBD1 TRBV13 CASSSSGTGLYEQYF TGTGCCAGCAGCTCCTCCGGGACAGGGCTCTACGAGCAGTACTTC
16 TRBJ2-1 . TRBD2 TRBV5-1 CASSAPLADSMDEQFF TGCGCCAGCAGCGCCCCTCTAGCGGATTCTATGGATGAGCAGTTCTTC
13 TRBJ2-7 . TRBD1 TRBV7-6 CASRTGESYEQYF TGTGCCTCCCGGACAGGGGAATCCTACGAGCAGTACTTC
14 TRBJ2-3 . TRBD1 TRBV6-6 CASSRTGGTDTQYF TGTGCCAGCAGCCGGACAGGGGGCACAGATACGCAGTATTTT
15 TRBJ2-1 . . TRBV4-1 CASSPLFGTYNEQFF TGCGCCAGCAGCCCTCTCTTCGGGACCTACAATGAGCAGTTCTTC
17 TRBJ2-6 . TRBD1 TRBV7-3 CASSRDRGLSGANVLTF TGTGCCAGCAGCCGGGACAGGGGGCTCTCTGGGGCCAACGTCCTGACTTTC
19 TRBJ2-4 . TRBD2 TRBV19 CASSIYGTSVSGPKNIQYF TGTGCCAGTAGTATTTACGGGACTAGCGTTTCGGGACCCAAAAACATTCAGTACTTC
14 TRBJ1-4 few . TRBV27 CASSDNRDPGKLFF TGTGCCAGCAGTGATAACAGGGACCCTGGAAAACTGTTTTTT
19 TRBJ2-6 . . TRBV5-1 CASSLAISGLLSGANVLTF TGCGCCAGCAGCTTGGCCATCTCGGGACTCCTCTCTGGGGCCAACGTCCTGACTTTC
17 TRBJ2-7 . . TRBV11-1 CASSHPQSGTGAYEQYF TGTGCCAGCAGCCACCCTCAAAGTGGAACCGGGGCCTACGAGCAGTACTTC
15 TRBJ2-3 . TRBD2 TRBV6-1 CASSVAGGTTDTQYF TGTGCCAGCAGTGTGGCGGGAGGGACGACAGATACGCAGTATTTT
18 TRBJ1-2 . . TRBV6-1 CASSERSLIGQLVSGYTF TGTGCCAGCAGTGAAAGGTCTCTTATAGGACAGTTGGTGAGTGGCTACACCTTC
15 TRBJ2-2 . TRBD2 TRBV9 CASSAGTSIPGELFF TGTGCCAGCAGCGCCGGGACTAGCATCCCCGGGGAGCTGTTTTTT
14 TRBJ2-7 once TRBD1 TRBV7-8 CASSPRTGAGEQYF TGTGCCAGCAGCCCTCGGACAGGGGCGGGCGAGCAGTACTTC
16 TRBJ2-1 . . TRBV27 CASRVSRVRGYNEQFF TGTGCCAGCCGGGTATCCAGGGTTCGAGGTTACAATGAGCAGTTCTTC
18 TRBJ2-1 . TRBD2 TRBV7-9 CASSLGALIAGGTDEQFF TGTGCCAGCAGCTTGGGGGCCTTGATAGCGGGGGGCACGGATGAGCAGTTCTTC
15 TRBJ1-2 few TRBD1 TRBV28 CASTLGTGGHYGYTF TGTGCCAGCACCTTGGGGACAGGGGGCCACTATGGCTACACCTTC